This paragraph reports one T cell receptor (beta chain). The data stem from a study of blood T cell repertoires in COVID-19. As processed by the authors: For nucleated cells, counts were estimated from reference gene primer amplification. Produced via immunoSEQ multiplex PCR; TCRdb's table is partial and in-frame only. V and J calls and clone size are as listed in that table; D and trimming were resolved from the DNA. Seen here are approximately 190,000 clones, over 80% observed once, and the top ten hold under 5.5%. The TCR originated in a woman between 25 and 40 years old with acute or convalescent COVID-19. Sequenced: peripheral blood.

CDR3 loop: CASSSRTAPGNTIYF. CDR3 nucleotides: TGTGCCAGCAGCTCTAGGACAGCGCCTGGAAACACCATATATTTT. V usage is TRBV7-4 and J usage is TRBJ1-3; D is perhaps TRBD1 (6 bases). This CDR3 comprises 15 residues. Germline lookup yields CDR1 SGHVT and CDR2 SQSDAQ. The V end lost 4 bases, the J end lost 2 bases, and 12 bases lay between the germline ends. Full variable domain (rest looked up from reference TRBV7-4 and TRBJ1-3): GAGVSQSPRYKVAKRGRDVALRCDSISGHVTLYWYRQTLGQGSEVLTYSQSDAQRDKSGRPSGRFSAERPERSVSTLKIQRTEQGDSAVYLCASSSRTAPGNTIYFGEGSWLTVV.